This T cell receptor (beta chain) appears in the sequencing data of a study of monozygotic twins with cystic fibrosis. Study-level information: Library input was three micrograms of fragmented DNA, with approximately 15 PCR cycles.

This table comes from immunoSEQ multiplex PCR, and its TCRdb copy is limited to in-frame clones, with some not included. The sample holds tens of thousands of clones; about 96% are singletons and the top ten take around 3%. Details on this clone: Its antigen is as yet unknown.

Findings and limits, study-wide: J usage was most co-twin-similar in 8 of 16 pairs, V in 13. Monozygotic CF twins shared more identical nucleotide clonotypes than unrelated patients.

The V and J ends lost 6 bases and 6 bases, in that order; junction bases with no gene match: 11. CDR3 length: 14 residues. Looked up from germline, CDR1 is MNHNY and CDR2 is SVGAGI (reference sequence). The sample consisted of blood. This TCR derives from a girl aged 2 to 9 with cystic fibrosis. The J gene is TRBJ2-7, the V gene TRBV6-6; 7 nucleotides match TRBD1. DNA for the CDR3: TGTGCCAGCAGCCCCAGTGGACAGGCCCTCGAGCAGTACTTC. Encoded protein: CASSPSGQALEQYF.